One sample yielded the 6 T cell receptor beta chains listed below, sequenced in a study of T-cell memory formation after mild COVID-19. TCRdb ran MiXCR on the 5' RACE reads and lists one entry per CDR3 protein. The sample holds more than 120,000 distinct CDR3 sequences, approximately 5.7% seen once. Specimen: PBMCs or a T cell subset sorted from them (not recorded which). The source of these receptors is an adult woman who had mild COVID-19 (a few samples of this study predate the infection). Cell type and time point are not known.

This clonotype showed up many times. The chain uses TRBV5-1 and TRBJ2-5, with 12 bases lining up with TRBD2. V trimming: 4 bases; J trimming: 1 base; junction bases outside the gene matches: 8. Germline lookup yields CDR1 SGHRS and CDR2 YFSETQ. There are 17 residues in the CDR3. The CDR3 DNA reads TGCGCCAGCAGCAAGGCCGGGACTAGCGGGTCCCAAGAGACCCAGTACTTC. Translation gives CASSKAGTSGSQETQYF.

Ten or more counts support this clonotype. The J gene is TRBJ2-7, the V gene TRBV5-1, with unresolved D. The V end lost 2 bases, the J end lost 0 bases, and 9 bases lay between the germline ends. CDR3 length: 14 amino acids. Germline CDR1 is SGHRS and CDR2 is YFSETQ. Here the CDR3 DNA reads TGCGCCAGCAGCTTAATGACGGACTCCTACGAGCAGTACTTC. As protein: CASSLMTDSYEQYF.

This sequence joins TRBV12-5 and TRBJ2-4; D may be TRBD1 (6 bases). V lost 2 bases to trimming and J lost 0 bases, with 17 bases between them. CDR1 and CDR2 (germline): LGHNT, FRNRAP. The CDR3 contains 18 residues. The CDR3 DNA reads TGTGCTAGTGGTTTGACGCCCGACAGGAACTTAGCCAAAAACATTCAGTACTTC. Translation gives CASGLTPDRNLAKNIQYF.

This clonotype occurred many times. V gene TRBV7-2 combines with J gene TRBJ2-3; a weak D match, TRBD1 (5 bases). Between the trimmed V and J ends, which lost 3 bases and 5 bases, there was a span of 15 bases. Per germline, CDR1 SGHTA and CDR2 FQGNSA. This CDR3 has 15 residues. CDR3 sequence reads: CASSLKTHRGDTQYF. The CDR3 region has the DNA TGTGCCAGCAGCTTGAAGACACATAGGGGAGATACGCAGTATTTT.

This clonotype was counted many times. The CDR3 reads CASSSPSGIRTDTQYF. CDR3 in DNA: TGTGCCAGCAGCTCACCTAGCGGGATAAGGACAGATACGCAGTATTTT. The chain links TRBV11-2 to TRBJ2-3; 9 bases map to TRBD2. The CDR3 loop spans 16 amino acids. V was pared by 4 bases and J by 3 bases, with 8 bases of the junction left unmatched. The germline CDR1 and CDR2 sequences are SGHAT and FQNNGV.

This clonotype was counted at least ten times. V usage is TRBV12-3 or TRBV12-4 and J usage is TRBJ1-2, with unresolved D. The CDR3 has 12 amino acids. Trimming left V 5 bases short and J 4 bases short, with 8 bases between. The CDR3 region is CASSLETYGYTF. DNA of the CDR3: TGTGCCAGCAGTCTGGAGACCTATGGCTACACCTTC.